These T cell receptor beta chains were read from a single sample in a study of blood T cell repertoires in COVID-19. Clones were sequenced by immunoSEQ multiplex PCR, and TCRdb holds only the in-frame ones, with some missing. The data show about 100,000 clones, less than 85% seen once. Sequencing was carried out using peripheral blood. All receptors derive from a man aged 50 to 60 who had recovered from COVID-19. The CDR3 runs from the conserved cysteine through the conserved F or W. Each record gives: clone size, D gene, V gene, J gene, CDR3 DNA, CDR3 protein. The D gene is left open where the match is weak. Clone size is given for some rows only: seen once, a few or many times, or a class if the clone is expanded.

-	-	TRBV10-3	TRBJ1-4	TGTGCCATCAGTGAGTCGGAGGATTTCACAACTAATGAAAAACTGTTTTTT	CAISESEDFTTNEKLFF
-	-	TRBV7-6	TRBJ2-1	TGTGCCAGCAGCTTAACGGCAGGTCCCTACAATGAGCAGTTCTTC	CASSLTAGPYNEQFF
-	-	TRBV4-1	TRBJ2-5	TGCGCCAGCAGCCCTACCCATCAGGGGAGGGAGGAGACCCAGTACTTC	CASSPTHQGREETQYF
-	TRBD1	TRBV11-1	TRBJ1-2	TGTGCCAGCAGCCCGCAGACAGGGGACTATGGCTACACCTTC	CASSPQTGDYGYTF
-	-	TRBV7-7	TRBJ2-3	TGTGCTAGCAGCTTAGCGGTGCGGGACACGCAGTATTTT	CASSLAVRDTQYF
-	-	TRBV7-2	TRBJ1-1	TGTGCCAGCAGCTTAGCGATGGTCAGGGGTCGGACTGAAGCTTTCTTT	CASSLAMVRGRTEAFF
-	TRBD2	TRBV5-5	TRBJ2-3	TGTGCCAGCAGTCCCCGGACTAGCGGAATCCGGGATACGCAGTATTTT	CASSPRTSGIRDTQYF
-	TRBD1	TRBV2	TRBJ2-7	TGTGCCAGCAGTGAGAGACAGGGGGTCGCCTCGGCGCAGTACTTC	CASSERQGVASAQYF
-	-	TRBV18	TRBJ2-2	TGTGCCAGCTCACCACCGTCAGTCCCAAGCACCGGGGAGCTGTTTTTT	CASSPPSVPSTGELFF
-	TRBD1	TRBV5-4	TRBJ2-1	TGTGCCAGCAGCTCGGTAGAGGGACAGGGGTCAGGGAATGAGCAGTTCTTC	CASSSVEGQGSGNEQFF
-	TRBD2	TRBV7-2	TRBJ2-7	TGTGCCAGCAGCTCGGGACTAGCGGGGGGGTCGATCAGGGACGAGCAGTACTTC	CASSSGLAGGSIRDEQYF
once	-	TRBV9	TRBJ1-1	TGTGCCAGCAGCCCCAGGAGGGGGGGCGTAGCCATGGTCTTT	CASSPRRGGVAMVF
few	-	TRBV6-2/TRBV6-3	TRBJ2-3	TGTGCCAGCAGTTATCTCGGGAGACGTACAGATACGCAGTATTTT	CASSYLGRRTDTQYF
-	-	TRBV5-4	TRBJ2-7	TGTGCCAGCAGCTTGTTCGGCTACGAGCAGTACTTC	CASSLFGYEQYF
-	TRBD1	TRBV2	TRBJ2-2	TGTGCCAGCAGCGGGACAGGGGGCCTCACGAACACCGGGGAGCTGTTTTTT	CASSGTGGLTNTGELFF
-	-	TRBV5-6	TRBJ1-1	TGTGCCAGCAGCTTGGCATGGGGGCTTAGTGAAGCTTTCTTT	CASSLAWGLSEAFF
-	TRBD1	TRBV11-2	TRBJ2-2	TGTGCCAGCAGCTCCGACAGGGGCACCGGGGAGCTGTTTTTT	CASSSDRGTGELFF
-	TRBD1	TRBV10-3	TRBJ2-3	TGTGCCATCAACATGGACAGGGGGGGGCCTGGCACAGATACGCAGTATTTT	CAINMDRGGPGTDTQYF
-	-	TRBV14	TRBJ2-2	TGTGCCAGCAGCCCGAGCGCTTATACTTGGACTCCAACCGGGGAGCTGTTTTTT	CASSPSAYTWTPTGELFF
few	-	TRBV11-2	TRBJ2-1	TGTGCCAGCGGGGGGTCGATCGGGCAGTTCTTC	CASGGSIGQFF
once	TRBD1	TRBV6-2/TRBV6-3	TRBJ2-3	TGTGCCAGCAGTTACCCGGGACAGGGGCGACCTACTAGCACAGATACGCAGTATTTT	CASSYPGQGRPTSTDTQYF
-	-	TRBV11-2	TRBJ2-7	TGTGCCAGCAGCTTAGAGGGCACGAGTTTCTACGAGCAGTACTTC	CASSLEGTSFYEQYF
-	-	TRBV5-1	TRBJ1-3	TGCGCCAGCAGCTTGGGACATTCATCCTCCTCTGGAAACACCATATATTTT	CASSLGHSSSSGNTIYF
-	-	TRBV28	TRBJ1-6	TGTGCCACCGACAGGAGCTCCTATAATTCACCCCTCCACTTT	CATDRSSYNSPLHF